This entry lists 24 T cell receptor beta chains sequenced from one sample in a study of shared clonotypes between healthy human individuals. As defined, naive CD8 cells were CD45RO-negative and positively selected for CCR7, with terminally differentiated effector memory CD45RA+ cells excluded. Method: immunoSEQ multiplex PCR; TCRdb's copy keeps in-frame clones and lacks some. The sample lists about 2.2 million clones, approximately 94% occurring once. The material sequenced was naive CD8+ T cells from PBMCs. Receptors originate from a man between 18 and 35 years old in good health. Some clones in this sample may be carry-over from other donors' samples.

This rearrangement joins TRBV19 to TRBJ1-2, with 7 bases fitting TRBD1. CDR3 size: 14 residues. Germline V gene lookup returns CDR1 LNHDA and CDR2 SQIVND (reference sequence). The junction had 13 bases not matched to a gene; V was cut back by 7 bases and J by 8 bases. CDR3 amino acids: CASISDRDFRGYTF. The CDR3 region has the DNA TGTGCCAGTATCTCAGACAGGGATTTTCGCGGCTACACCTTC.

This clone has a single count. This chain links TRBV7-9 with TRBJ1-2, with D possibly being TRBD1 (6 bases). This CDR3 spans 16 amino acids. The germline V gene encodes CDR1 SEHNR and CDR2 FQNEAQ (reference sequence). V shed 1 base and J shed 4 bases, with 16 bases lying between them. DNA for the CDR3: TGTGCCAGCAGCTTAGAGGACAGATCGTGGGTCTATGGCTACACCTTC. It yields the protein CASSLEDRSWVYGYTF. Based on the CDR3 plus reference TRBV7-9 and TRBJ1-2, the full variable domain is DTGVSQNPRHKITKRGQNVTFRCDPISEHNRLYWYRQTLGQGPEFLTYFQNEAQLEKSRLLSDRFSAERPKGSFSTLEIQRTEQGDSAMYLCASSLEDRSWVYGYTFGSGTRLTVV.

This chain connects TRBV27 to TRBJ2-1, with a weak D call TRBD2 (6 bases). V was cut by 5 bases and J by 7 bases, with 18 bases left in between. The CDR3 runs 15 residues. Germline assignment: CDR1 MNHEY and CDR2 SMNVEV (reference sequence). CDR3 amino acids: CASSPLSGVANEQFF. The CDR3 region has the DNA TGTGCCAGCAGTCCCCTTAGCGGAGTAGCTAATGAGCAGTTCTTC.

The genes are TRBV28 and TRBJ1-1; 9 bases align to TRBD1. Germline CDR1 and CDR2: MDHEN and SYDVKM. The CDR3 totals 14 residues. Trimming removed 7 bases from V and 5 bases from J; junction bases left unmatched: 8. DNA of the CDR3: TGTGCCAGCAAGGTCGTACAGGGGGCGACTGAAGCTTTCTTT. It specifies CASKVVQGATEAFF.

V gene TRBV4-1 combines with J gene TRBJ1-5; D is unclear. The germline CDR1 and CDR2 sequences are MGHRA and YSYEKL. Trimming pared 0 bases from V and 0 bases from J, leaving 21 bases between. The CDR3 runs 20 residues. The CDR3 bases are TGCGCCAGCAGCCAAGATATCAGGACTTATCGATCCGATAGCAATCAGCCCCAGCATTTT. This gives the protein CASSQDIRTYRSDSNQPQHF.

Concerning this clone: The sample carries other DNA sequences with the same CDR3. CDR3: CASSQGGTYEQYF. The CDR3 DNA reads as TGTGCCAGCAGTCAGGGGGGGACCTACGAGCAGTACTTC. V is TRBV27 and J is TRBJ2-7, with D possibly called TRBD1 or TRBD2 (7 bases each). CDR1 and CDR2 (germline): MNHEY, SMNVEV (reference sequence). The CDR3 loop spans 13 amino acids. Trimming took off 5 bases at V and 2 bases at J, with 10 bases between the two ends.

This clone was seen a handful of times. The chain links TRBV27 to TRBJ2-2, with 7 bases lining up with TRBD2. J was trimmed by 1 base and V by 7 bases; bases with no gene match: 9. The germline gives CDR1 MNHEY, CDR2 SMNVEV (reference sequence). The CDR3 consists of 16 residues. The CDR3 loop is CASTRGLAVNTGELFF. The CDR3 DNA follows: TGTGCCAGCACCCGAGGGCTAGCGGTGAACACCGGGGAGCTGTTTTTT.

The rearrangement uses TRBV29-1 and TRBJ2-3; 11 nucleotides agree with TRBD2. Germline-derived CDR1 and CDR2 are SQVTM and ANQGSEA. After removal of 3 bases from V and 6 bases from J, the junction contained 5 bases not matched to a gene. The CDR3 spans 14 residues. The CDR3 spells CSVEGLAERDTQYF. The CDR3 region has the DNA TGCAGCGTTGAGGGACTAGCGGAAAGGGATACGCAGTATTTT.

This chain uses TRBV13 with TRBJ2-1; no firm D call. This CDR3 has 13 residues. From germline, CDR1 is PRHDT and CDR2 FYEKMQ (reference sequence). V gave up 4 bases and J gave up 9 bases, with 13 bases separating them. The CDR3 reads CASSSSSPSEQFF. The CDR3 nucleotides are TGTGCCAGCAGCTCATCGAGCCCGAGTGAGCAGTTCTTC.

The genes are TRBV5-1 and TRBJ2-2; TRBD1 agrees at 8 bases. Trimming cost V 1 base and J 5 bases; bases outside gene matches: 4. CDR3 length equals 15 residues. Germline V gives CDR1 SGHRS, CDR2 YFSETQ. CDR3 loop: CASSLTGGRTGELFF. The CDR3 nucleotides are TGCGCCAGCAGCTTGACAGGGGGACGGACCGGGGAGCTGTTTTTT.

This chain joins TRBV4-1 and TRBJ2-2; D is possibly TRBD1 or TRBD2 (5 bases each). V shed 6 bases and J shed 4 bases, with 18 bases lying between them. There are 16 residues in the CDR3. The germline CDR1 and CDR2 sequences are MGHRA and YSYEKL. The CDR3 sequence: CASSHPSGDPTGELFF. Written as DNA, the CDR3 is TGCGCCAGCAGTCATCCCTCTGGGGACCCCACCGGGGAGCTGTTTTTT.

The count of this clone is one. The CDR3 coding sequence is TGCGCCAGCAGCTTTGGTAGCGGGACCCACGAGCAGTACTTC. Protein product: CASSFGSGTHEQYF. This chain uses TRBV5-1 with TRBJ2-7; TRBD2 aligns across 8 bases. V gave up 2 bases and J gave up 5 bases; unmatched junction bases: 6. The CDR3 spans 14 residues. From germline, CDR1 is SGHRS and CDR2 YFSETQ.

The chain combines TRBV11-2 with TRBJ2-7; unclear D gene. CDR1 SGHAT and CDR2 FQNNGV come from the germline V gene. The CDR3 loop spans 14 amino acids. V dropped 0 bases and J dropped 5 bases, with 11 bases sitting between them. CDR3 DNA: TGTGCCAGCAGCTTAGAGTCAAGGCGCCACGAGCAGTACTTC. Protein product: CASSLESRRHEQYF. Full variable domain (outside the CDR3, taken from reference TRBV11-2 and TRBJ2-7): EAGVAQSPRYKIIEKRQSVAFWCNPISGHATLYWYQQILGQGPKLLIQFQNNGVVDDSQLPKDRFSAERLKGVDSTLKIQPAKLEDSAVYLCASSLESRRHEQYFGPGTRLTVT.

This chain uses TRBV27 with TRBJ2-7, with D perhaps TRBD1 (5 bases). This CDR3 comprises 13 residues. Trimming stripped 4 bases from V and 2 bases from J, with 9 bases between. Germline CDR1 is MNHEY and CDR2 is SMNVEV (reference sequence). The CDR3 here is CASSWTIAYEQYF. For the CDR3, the DNA is TGTGCCAGCAGTTGGACAATAGCCTACGAGCAGTACTTC.

The V gene is TRBV6-4, the J gene TRBJ2-6; 8 bases align to TRBD2. The germline gives CDR1 MRHNA, CDR2 SNTAGT. This CDR3 has 16 amino acids. The trim removed 6 bases at V and 1 base at J, leaving 5 bases unmatched. The CDR3 loop is CASSGTRLSGANVLTF. For the CDR3, the DNA is TGTGCCAGCAGCGGGACTAGATTATCTGGGGCCAACGTCCTGACTTTC.

The V call is TRBV29-1, the J call TRBJ2-3, with D unresolved. Germline V CDR1 and CDR2: SQVTM, ANQGSEA. CDR3 length: 10 residues. Trimming removed 7 bases at V and 3 bases at J, with 5 bases between. CDR3 sequence (DNA): TGCAGCGGAACAACAGATACGCAGTATTTT. Amino acid sequence: CSGTTDTQYF.

A word on this clone: Other DNA variants within this sample encode the same CDR3. CDR3 DNA: TGTGCCAGCAGTTTTGGTCCGGCGAACACTGAAGCTTTCTTT. Translated, it gives CASSFGPANTEAFF. The chain employs TRBV28 and TRBJ1-1, with D unclear. This CDR3 contains 14 residues. Per the germline V gene, CDR1 is MDHEN and CDR2 is SYDVKM. Trimming stripped 3 bases from V and 1 base from J, with 9 bases between.

The V and J genes are TRBV27 and TRBJ2-3; TRBD2 aligns across 7 bases. CDR3 size: 16 residues. Trimming removed 0 bases from V and 5 bases from J; junction bases left unmatched: 8. CDR1 MNHEY and CDR2 SMNVEV come from the germline V gene (reference sequence). This CDR3 reads CASSLSLAGVEDTQYF. CDR3 nucleotides: TGTGCCAGCAGTTTATCGTTGGCGGGAGTTGAAGATACGCAGTATTTT.

The rearrangement joins TRBV5-1 to TRBJ2-2, with 10 bases identical to TRBD2. CDR1 SGHRS and CDR2 YFSETQ come from the germline V gene. V shed 1 base, J shed 5 bases, and the junction held 8 bases outside the gene matches. This CDR3 has 17 residues. The CDR3: CASSLLLAGVWTGELFF. CDR3 sequence (DNA): TGCGCCAGCAGCTTGTTGCTAGCGGGAGTGTGGACCGGGGAGCTGTTTTTT.

The chain carries TRBV28 and TRBJ1-3; D may be TRBD1 (6 bases). This CDR3 spans 14 amino acids. The V gene lost 8 bases and the J gene lost 0 bases, with 11 bases spanning the gap. From germline, CDR1 is MDHEN and CDR2 SYDVKM. This CDR3 reads CASEGGGSGNTIYF. DNA for the CDR3: TGTGCCAGCGAGGGGGGCGGCTCTGGAAACACCATATATTTT.

J is TRBJ1-4 and V is TRBV21-1; the DNA was not used to check the table's D call, TRBD1. TRBV21-1 is a documented pseudogene. This CDR3 is 17 amino acids long. The DNA for the CDR3 is TGTGCCAGCAGCAAAGCGCAGGGGAGCGCAACTAATGAAAAACTGTTTTTT. Residues: CASSKAQGSATNEKLFF.

On this clone itself: The identical CDR3 is also encoded by other nucleotide sequences in the sample. The V call is TRBV7-8, the J call TRBJ2-5; 12 bases fit TRBD2. The junction had 3 bases not matched to a gene; V was cut back by 3 bases and J by 1 base. Germline lookup yields CDR1 SGHVS and CDR2 FQNEAQ. CDR3 length: 16 residues. The CDR3 region is CASSFGLAGTQETQYF. CDR3 nucleotide sequence: TGTGCCAGCAGCTTCGGACTAGCGGGGACCCAAGAGACCCAGTACTTC.

The CDR3 loop is CASSPLHGSLSYNEQFF. In nucleotides, the CDR3 is TGCGCCAGCAGCCCACTCCACGGGAGTCTTTCCTACAATGAGCAGTTCTTC. V usage is TRBV4-1 and J usage is TRBJ2-1; the D gene is possibly TRBD2 (6 bases). Trimming cost V 4 bases and J 1 base, with 17 bases left between them. The CDR3 contains 17 residues. Germline lookup yields CDR1 MGHRA and CDR2 YSYEKL.

The chain employs TRBV21-1 and TRBJ1-4. TRBV21-1 is a documented pseudogene. This CDR3 contains 20 residues. As DNA, the CDR3 is TGTGCCAGCAGCAAAGGGGAGGGTAGGGAAACCTGGGCAACTAATGAAAAACTGTTTTTT. Encoded protein: CASSKGEGRETWATNEKLFF.